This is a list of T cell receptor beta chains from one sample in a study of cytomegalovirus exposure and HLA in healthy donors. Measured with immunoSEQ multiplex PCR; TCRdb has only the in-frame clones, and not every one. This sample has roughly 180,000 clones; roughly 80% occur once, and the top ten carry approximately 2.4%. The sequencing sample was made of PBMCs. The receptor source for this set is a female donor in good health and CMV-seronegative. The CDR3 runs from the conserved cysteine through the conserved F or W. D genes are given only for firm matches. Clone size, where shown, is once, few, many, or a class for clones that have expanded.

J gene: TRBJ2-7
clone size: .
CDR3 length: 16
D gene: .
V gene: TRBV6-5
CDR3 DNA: TGTGCCAGCAGTTATATGGGCGGGACTCCCACCTACGAGCAGTACTTC
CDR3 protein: CASSYMGGTPTYEQYF

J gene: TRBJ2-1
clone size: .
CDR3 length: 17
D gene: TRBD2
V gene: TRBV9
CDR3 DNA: TGTGCCAGCAGCCCCCGGACTAGCCTTAGCTCCTACAATGAGCAGTTCTTC
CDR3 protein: CASSPRTSLSSYNEQFF

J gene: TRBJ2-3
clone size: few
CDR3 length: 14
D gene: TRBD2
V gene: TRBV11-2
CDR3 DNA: TGTGCCAGCACCCTAGCGGGGGAGACAGATACGCAGTATTTT
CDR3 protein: CASTLAGETDTQYF

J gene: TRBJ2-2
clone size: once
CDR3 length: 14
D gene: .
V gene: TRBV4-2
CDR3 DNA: TGTGCCAGCAGCCAAGACGGGAGCACCGGGGAGCTGTTTTTT
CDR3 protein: CASSQDGSTGELFF

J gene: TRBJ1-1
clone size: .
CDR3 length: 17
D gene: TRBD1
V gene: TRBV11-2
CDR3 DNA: TGTGCCAGCAGCTTACTCGGACAGGGGAGCGCGAACACTGAAGCTTTCTTT
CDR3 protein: CASSLLGQGSANTEAFF

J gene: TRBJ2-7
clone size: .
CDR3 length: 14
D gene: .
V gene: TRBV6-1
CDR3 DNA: TGTGCCAGCAGTGTAGGTGGGAGTAAGGACGAGCAGTACTTC
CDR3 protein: CASSVGGSKDEQYF

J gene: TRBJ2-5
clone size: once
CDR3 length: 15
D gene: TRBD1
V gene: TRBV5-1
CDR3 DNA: TGCGCCAGCAGCTACCGGGACAGGGGGCACGAGACCCAGTACTTC
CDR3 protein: CASSYRDRGHETQYF

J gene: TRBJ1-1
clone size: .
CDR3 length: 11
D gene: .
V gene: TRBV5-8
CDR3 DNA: TGTGCCAGCAGCTTGGTCAGGGAAGCTTTCTTT
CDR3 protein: CASSLVREAFF

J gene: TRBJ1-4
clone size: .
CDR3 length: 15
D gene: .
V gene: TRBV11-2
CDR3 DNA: TGTGCCAGCAGCTTAGATCGGGGTCAGCGGGAAAAACTGTTTTTT
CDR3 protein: CASSLDRGQREKLFF

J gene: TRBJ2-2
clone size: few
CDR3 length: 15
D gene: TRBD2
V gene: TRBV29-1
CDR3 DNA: TGCAGCGTTGAAGGGACTAGCGGGACCGCCGGGGAGCTGTTTTTT
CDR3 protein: CSVEGTSGTAGELFF

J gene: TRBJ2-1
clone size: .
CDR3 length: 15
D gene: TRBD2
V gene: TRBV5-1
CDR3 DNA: TGCGCCAGCAGCTTGGGACTAGCGGACTACAATGAGCAGTTCTTC
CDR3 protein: CASSLGLADYNEQFF

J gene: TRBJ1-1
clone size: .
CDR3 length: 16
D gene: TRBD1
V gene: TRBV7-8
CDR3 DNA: TGTGCCAGCAGTTTCCGGGACAGGGGCATGAACACTGAAGCTTTCTTT
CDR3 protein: CASSFRDRGMNTEAFF

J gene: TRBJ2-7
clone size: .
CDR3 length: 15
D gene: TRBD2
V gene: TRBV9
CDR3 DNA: TGTGCCAGCAGCCCTAGCGGGGGGCAAACCTACGAGCAGTACTTC
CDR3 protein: CASSPSGGQTYEQYF

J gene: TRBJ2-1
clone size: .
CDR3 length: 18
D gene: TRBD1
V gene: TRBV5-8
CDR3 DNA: TGTGCCAGCAGCCCACCGACAGGGGCCTACCCCTCCTACAATGAGCAGTTCTTC
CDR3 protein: CASSPPTGAYPSYNEQFF

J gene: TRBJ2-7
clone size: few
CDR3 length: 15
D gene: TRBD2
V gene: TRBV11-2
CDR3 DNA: TGTGCCAGCAGCCCGGGGGGGTCGAGCTCCTACGAGCAGTACTTC
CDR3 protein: CASSPGGSSSYEQYF

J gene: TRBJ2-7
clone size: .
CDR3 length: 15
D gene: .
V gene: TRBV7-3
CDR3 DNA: TGTGCCAGCAGCCCAGGGCTAGGACCTTCCTACGAGCAGTACTTC
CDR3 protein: CASSPGLGPSYEQYF

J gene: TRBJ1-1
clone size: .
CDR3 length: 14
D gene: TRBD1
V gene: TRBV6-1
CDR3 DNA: TGTGCCAGCAGTGAATCCGGGACAGGGTATGAAGCTTTCTTT
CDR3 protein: CASSESGTGYEAFF

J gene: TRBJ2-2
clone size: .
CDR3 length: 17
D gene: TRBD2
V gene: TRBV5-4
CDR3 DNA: TGTGCCAGCAGCTTAGCGGCGGGGGGAAGTTTTACCGGGGAGCTGTTTTTT
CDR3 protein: CASSLAAGGSFTGELFF

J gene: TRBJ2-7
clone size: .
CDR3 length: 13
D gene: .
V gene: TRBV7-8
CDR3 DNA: TGTGCCAGCAGCTTAGGGGGAGGTGGGGAGCAGTACTTC
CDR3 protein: CASSLGGGGEQYF

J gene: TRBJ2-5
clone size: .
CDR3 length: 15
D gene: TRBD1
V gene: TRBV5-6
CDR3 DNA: TGTGCCAGCAGCCCTAATAGACAGGGAATAGAGACCCAGTACTTC
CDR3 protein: CASSPNRQGIETQYF

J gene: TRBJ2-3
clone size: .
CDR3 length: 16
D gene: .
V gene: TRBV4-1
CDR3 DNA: TGCGCCAGCAGCCAAGGGGGCAGGGGAATTGGTGGTACGCAGTATTTT
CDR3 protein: CASSQGGRGIGGTQYF

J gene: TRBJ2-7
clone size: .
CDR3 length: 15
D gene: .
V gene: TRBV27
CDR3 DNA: TGTGCCAGCAGTTTAAGTAGCGGAGGGTTCTACGAGCAGTACTTC
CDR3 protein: CASSLSSGGFYEQYF

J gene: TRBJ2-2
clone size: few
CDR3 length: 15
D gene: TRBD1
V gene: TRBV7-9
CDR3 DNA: TGTGCCAGCAGCCCCTTAAGGGGGCACACCGGGGAGCTGTTTTTT
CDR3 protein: CASSPLRGHTGELFF

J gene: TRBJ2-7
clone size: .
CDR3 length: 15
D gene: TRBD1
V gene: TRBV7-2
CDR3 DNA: TGTGCCAGCAGCCACAAAACCGGGACAGATTACGAGCAGTACTTC
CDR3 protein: CASSHKTGTDYEQYF

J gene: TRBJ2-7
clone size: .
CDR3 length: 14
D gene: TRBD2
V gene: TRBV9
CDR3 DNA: TGTGCCAGCAGTCGCGGGAGGGCCTCATACGAGCAGTACTTC
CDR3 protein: CASSRGRASYEQYF

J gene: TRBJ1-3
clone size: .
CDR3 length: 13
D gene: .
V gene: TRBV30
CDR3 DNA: TGTGCCTGGAGCTCCAGGGTTGGAAACACCATATATTTT
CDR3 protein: CAWSSRVGNTIYF

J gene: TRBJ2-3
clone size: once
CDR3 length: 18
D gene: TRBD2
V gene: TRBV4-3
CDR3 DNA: TGCGCCAGCAGCCAAGACCTCCCTAGCGGGCCTTGGCCAGATACGCAGTATTTT
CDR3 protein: CASSQDLPSGPWPDTQYF

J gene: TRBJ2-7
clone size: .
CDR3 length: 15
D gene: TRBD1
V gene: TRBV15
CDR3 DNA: TGTGCCACCAGCAGAGGACAGGGGCGCACCTACGAGCAGTACTTC
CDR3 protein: CATSRGQGRTYEQYF

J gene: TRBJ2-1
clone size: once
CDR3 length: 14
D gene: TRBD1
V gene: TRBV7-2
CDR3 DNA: TGTGCCAGCAGCCGTGGGCTAGGGGGCGGGGAGCAGTTCTTC
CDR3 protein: CASSRGLGGGEQFF

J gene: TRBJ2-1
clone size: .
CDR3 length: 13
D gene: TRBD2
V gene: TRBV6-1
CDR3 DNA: TGTGCCAGCCTGAGGGCGGGAGTGGGGGAGCAGTTCTTC
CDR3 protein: CASLRAGVGEQFF

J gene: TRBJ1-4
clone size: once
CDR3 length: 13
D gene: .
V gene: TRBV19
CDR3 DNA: TGTGCCAGTAGTATAACAGCCGATGAAAAACTGTTTTTT
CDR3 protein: CASSITADEKLFF

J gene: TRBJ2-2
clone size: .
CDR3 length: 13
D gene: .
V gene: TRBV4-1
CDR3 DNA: TGCGCCAGCAGCCCCGGGTTCACCGGGGAGCTGTTTTTT
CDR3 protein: CASSPGFTGELFF

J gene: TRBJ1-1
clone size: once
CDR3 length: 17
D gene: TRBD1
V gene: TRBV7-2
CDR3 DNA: TGTGCCAGCAGCCCTCAAGCCCGTGGGACAGGGATCGCTGAAGCTTTCTTT
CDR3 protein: CASSPQARGTGIAEAFF

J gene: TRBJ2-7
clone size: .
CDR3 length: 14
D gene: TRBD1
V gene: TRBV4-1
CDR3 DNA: TGCGCCAGCAGCCCCCCGGACAGGACCTACGAGCAGTACTTC
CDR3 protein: CASSPPDRTYEQYF

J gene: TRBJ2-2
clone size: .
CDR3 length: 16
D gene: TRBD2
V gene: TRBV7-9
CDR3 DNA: TGTGCCAGCAGCTTAGGACTAGCGGGAAGCACCGGGGAGCTGTTTTTT
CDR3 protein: CASSLGLAGSTGELFF

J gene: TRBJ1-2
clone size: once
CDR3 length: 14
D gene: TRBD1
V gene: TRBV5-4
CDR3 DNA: TGTGCCGGATCAGCGCAGGGGGCTAGGGGTGGCTACACCTTC
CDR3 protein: CAGSAQGARGGYTF

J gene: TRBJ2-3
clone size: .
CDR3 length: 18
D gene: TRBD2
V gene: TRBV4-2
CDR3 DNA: TGTGCCAGCAGCCCGTCCGAAACCGGGACTAGCGGGAGTGATACGCAGTATTTT
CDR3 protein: CASSPSETGTSGSDTQYF

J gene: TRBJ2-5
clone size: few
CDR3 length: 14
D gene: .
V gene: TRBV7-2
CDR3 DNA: TGTGCCAGCAGCCCCCTGAAGCGGCAAGAGACCCAGTACTTC
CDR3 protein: CASSPLKRQETQYF

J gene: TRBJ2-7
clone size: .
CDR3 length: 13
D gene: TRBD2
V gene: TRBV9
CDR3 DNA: TGTGCCAGCAGCACCGGACTAGCGCGGGAGCAGTACTTC
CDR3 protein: CASSTGLAREQYF

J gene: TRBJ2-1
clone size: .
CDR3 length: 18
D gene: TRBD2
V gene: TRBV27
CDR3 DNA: TGTGCCAGCAGTTTATCGTCCCCGCTTAGCGGGGTGGGTAATGAGCAGTTCTTC
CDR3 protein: CASSLSSPLSGVGNEQFF

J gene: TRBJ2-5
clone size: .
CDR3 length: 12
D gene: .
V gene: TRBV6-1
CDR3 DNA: TGTGCCAGCAGGTTCAGAAAAGAGACCCAGTACTTC
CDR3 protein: CASRFRKETQYF

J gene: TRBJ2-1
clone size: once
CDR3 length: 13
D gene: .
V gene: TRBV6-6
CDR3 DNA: TGTGCCAGCAGTTACGAGCGCGTGGATCAGCAGTTCTTC
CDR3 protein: CASSYERVDQQFF

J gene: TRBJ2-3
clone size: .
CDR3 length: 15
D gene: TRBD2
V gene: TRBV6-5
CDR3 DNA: TGTGCCAGCAGACCAACTAGCGGACTCACAGATACGCAGTATTTT
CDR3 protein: CASRPTSGLTDTQYF

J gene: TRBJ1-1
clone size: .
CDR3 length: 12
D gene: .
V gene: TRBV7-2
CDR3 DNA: TGTGCCAGCGTCCGACAGAACACTGAAGCTTTCTTT
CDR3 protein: CASVRQNTEAFF

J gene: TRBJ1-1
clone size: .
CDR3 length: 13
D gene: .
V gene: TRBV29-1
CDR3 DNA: TGCAGCGTTGTGAGGGTCAGGAACACTGAAGCTTTCTTT
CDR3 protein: CSVVRVRNTEAFF